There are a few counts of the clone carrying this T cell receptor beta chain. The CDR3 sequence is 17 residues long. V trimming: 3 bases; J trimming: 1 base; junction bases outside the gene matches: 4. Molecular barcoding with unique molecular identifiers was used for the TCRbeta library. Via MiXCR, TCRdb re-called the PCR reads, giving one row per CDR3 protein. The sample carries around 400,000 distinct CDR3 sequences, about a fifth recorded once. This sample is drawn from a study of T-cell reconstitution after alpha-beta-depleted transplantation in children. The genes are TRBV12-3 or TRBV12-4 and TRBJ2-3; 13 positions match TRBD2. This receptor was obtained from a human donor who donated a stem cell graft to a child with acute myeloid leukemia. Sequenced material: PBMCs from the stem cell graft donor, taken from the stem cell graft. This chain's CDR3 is CASSFSGLAGGTDTQYF. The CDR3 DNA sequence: TGTGCCAGCAGTTTTTCCGGACTAGCGGGAGGCACAGATACGCAGTATTTT.